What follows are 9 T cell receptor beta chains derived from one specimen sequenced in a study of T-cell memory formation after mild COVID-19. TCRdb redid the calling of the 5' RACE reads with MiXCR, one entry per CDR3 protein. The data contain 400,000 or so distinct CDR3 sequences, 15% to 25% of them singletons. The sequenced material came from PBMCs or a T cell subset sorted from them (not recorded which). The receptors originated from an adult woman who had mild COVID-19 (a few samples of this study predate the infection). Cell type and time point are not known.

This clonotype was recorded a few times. The CDR3 reads CASNGLGLAGTDTQYF. CDR3 nucleotides: TGTGCCAGCAACGGCCTCGGGTTAGCGGGTACAGATACGCAGTATTTT. This sequence joins TRBV6-6 and TRBJ2-3; TRBD2 aligns across 7 bases. Trimming took 7 bases from V and 3 from J; bases not matched to a gene: 13. The CDR3 is made up of 16 amino acids. Germline V gene sequence: CDR1 MNHNY, CDR2 SVGAGI (reference sequence).

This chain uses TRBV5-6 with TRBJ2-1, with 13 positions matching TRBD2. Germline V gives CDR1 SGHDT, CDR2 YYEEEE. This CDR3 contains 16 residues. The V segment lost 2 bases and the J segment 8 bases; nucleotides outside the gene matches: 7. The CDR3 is CASSFRTSGRSHEQFF. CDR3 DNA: TGTGCCAGCAGCTTCCGGACTAGCGGGAGATCCCATGAGCAGTTCTTC.

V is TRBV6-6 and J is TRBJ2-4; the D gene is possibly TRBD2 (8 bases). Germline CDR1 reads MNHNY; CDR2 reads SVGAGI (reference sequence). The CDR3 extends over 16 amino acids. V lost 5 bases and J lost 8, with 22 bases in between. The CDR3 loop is CASSPTDRSGGDIQYF. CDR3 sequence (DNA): TGTGCCAGCAGTCCCACGGACAGGAGCGGGGGTGACATTCAGTACTTC.

In DNA, the CDR3 is TGTGCCAGCTCACCAGCGACAGGAGGATACGAGCAGTACTTC. It translates to CASSPATGGYEQYF. The chain links TRBV18 to TRBJ2-7; D possibly corresponds to TRBD1 (6 bases). This CDR3 is 14 amino acids long. Trimming shortened V by 2 bases and J by 4 bases, and 12 bases separated the two germline ends. Germline V gene sequence: CDR1 KGHSH, CDR2 LQKENI.

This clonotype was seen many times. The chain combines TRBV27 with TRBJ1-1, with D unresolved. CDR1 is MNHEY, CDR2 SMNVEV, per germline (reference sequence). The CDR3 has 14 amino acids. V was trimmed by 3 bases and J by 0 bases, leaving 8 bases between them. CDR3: CASSLSSLNTEAFF. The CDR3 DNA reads TGTGCCAGCAGTTTGTCCAGCCTGAACACTGAAGCTTTCTTT.

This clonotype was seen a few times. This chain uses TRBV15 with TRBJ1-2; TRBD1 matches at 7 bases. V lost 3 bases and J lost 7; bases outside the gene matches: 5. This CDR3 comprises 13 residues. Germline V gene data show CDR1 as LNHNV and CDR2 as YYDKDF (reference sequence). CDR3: CATSRAGTVGYTF. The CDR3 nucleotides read TGTGCCACCAGCAGGGCCGGGACAGTTGGCTACACCTTC.

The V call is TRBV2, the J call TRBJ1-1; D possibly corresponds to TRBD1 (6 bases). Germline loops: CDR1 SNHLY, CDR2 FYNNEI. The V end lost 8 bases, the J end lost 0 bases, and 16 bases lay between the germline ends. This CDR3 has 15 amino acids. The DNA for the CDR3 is TGTGCCAGCTTCCAACCGGGACATGTGAACACTGAAGCTTTCTTT. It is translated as CASFQPGHVNTEAFF.

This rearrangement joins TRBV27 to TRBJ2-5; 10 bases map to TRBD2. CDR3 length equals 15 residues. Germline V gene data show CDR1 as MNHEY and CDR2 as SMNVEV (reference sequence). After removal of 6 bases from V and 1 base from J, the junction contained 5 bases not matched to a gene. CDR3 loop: CASRIAGGIQETQYF. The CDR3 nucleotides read TGTGCCAGCAGAATAGCGGGGGGAATCCAAGAGACCCAGTACTTC.

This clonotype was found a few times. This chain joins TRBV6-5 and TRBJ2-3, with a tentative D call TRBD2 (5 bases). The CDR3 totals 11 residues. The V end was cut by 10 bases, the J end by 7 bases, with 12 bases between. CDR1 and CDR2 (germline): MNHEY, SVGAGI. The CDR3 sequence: CAIQSGYTQYF. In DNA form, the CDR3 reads TGTGCCATCCAATCGGGGTATACGCAGTATTTT.